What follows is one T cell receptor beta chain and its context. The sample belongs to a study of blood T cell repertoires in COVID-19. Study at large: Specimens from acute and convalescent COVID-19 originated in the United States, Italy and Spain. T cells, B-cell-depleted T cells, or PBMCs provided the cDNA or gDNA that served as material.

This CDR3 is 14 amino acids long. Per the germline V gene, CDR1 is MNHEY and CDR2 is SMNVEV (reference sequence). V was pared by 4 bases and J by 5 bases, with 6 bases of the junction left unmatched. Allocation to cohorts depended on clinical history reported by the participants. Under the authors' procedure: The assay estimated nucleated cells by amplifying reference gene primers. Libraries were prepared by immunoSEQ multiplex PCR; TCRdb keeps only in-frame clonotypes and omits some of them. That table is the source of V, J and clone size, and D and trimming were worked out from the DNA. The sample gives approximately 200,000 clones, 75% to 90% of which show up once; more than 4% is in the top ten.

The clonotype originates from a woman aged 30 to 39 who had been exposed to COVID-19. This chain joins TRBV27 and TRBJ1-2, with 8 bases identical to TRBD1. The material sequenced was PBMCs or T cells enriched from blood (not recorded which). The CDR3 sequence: CASSSSDRGYGYTF. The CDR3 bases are TGTGCCAGCAGTTCCAGCGACAGGGGTTATGGCTACACCTTC.